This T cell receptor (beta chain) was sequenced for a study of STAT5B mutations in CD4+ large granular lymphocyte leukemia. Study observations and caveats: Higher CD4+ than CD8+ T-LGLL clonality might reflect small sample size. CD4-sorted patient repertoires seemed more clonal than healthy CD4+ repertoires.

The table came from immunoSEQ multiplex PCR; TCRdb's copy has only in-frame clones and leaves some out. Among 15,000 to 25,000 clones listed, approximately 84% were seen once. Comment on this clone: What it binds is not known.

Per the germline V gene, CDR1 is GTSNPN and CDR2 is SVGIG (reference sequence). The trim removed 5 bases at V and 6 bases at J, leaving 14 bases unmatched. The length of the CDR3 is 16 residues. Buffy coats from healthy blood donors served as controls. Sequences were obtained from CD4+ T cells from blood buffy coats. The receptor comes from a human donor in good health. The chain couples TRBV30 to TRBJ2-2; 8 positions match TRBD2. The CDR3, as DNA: TGTGCCTGGGGGACGGTCCCCGGGAGGGCGGCCGGGGAGCTGTTTTTT. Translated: CAWGTVPGRAAGELFF.